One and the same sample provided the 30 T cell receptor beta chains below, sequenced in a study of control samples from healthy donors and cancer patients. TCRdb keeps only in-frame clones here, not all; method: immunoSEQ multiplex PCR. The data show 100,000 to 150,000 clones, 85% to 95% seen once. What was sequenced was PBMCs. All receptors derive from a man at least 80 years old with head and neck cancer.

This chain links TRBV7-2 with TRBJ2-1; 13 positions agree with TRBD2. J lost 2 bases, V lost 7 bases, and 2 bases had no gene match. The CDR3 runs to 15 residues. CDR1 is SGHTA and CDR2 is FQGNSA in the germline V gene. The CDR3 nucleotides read TGTGCCAGCACACTAGCGGGAGGGCCCTACAATGAGCAGTTCTTC. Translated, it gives CASTLAGGPYNEQFF.

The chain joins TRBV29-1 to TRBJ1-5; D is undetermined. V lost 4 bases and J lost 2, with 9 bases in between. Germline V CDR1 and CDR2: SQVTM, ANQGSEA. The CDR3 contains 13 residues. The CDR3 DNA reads TGCAGCGTTGTGTCCGCCGGCAATCAGCCCCAGCATTTT. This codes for CSVVSAGNQPQHF.

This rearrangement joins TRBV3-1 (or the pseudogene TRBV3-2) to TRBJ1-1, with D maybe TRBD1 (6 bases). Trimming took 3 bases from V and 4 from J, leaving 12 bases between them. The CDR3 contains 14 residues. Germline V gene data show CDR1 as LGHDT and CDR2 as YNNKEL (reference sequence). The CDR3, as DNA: TGTGCCAGCAGCCAGGGGGGCTGGAGCACTGAAGCTTTCTTT. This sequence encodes CASSQGGWSTEAFF.

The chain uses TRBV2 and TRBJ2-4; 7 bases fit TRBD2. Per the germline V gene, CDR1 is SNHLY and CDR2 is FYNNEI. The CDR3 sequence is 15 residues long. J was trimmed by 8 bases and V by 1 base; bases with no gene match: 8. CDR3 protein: CASSEEGAGIDIQYF. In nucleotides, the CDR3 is TGTGCCAGCAGTGAAGAGGGAGCGGGGATAGACATTCAGTACTTC.

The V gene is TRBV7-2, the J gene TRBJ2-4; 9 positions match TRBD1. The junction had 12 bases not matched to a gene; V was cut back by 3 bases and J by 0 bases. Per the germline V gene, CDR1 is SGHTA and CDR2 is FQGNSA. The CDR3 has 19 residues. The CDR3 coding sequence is TGTGCCAGCAGCTTGTGGGAGACAGGGGGGATTGTAGCCAAAAACATTCAGTACTTC. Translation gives CASSLWETGGIVAKNIQYF.

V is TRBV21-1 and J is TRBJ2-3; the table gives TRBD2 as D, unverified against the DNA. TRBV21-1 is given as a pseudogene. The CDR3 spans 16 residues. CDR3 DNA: TGTGCCAGCAGAACTCACCTAATCGAGTATCCAGATACGCAGTATTTT. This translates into CASRTHLIEYPDTQYF.

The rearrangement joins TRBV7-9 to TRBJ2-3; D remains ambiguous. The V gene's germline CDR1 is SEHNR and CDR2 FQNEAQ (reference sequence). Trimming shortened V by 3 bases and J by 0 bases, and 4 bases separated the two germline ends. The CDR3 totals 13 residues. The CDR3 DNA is TGTGCCAGCAGCTTTGCGAGCACAGATACGCAGTATTTT. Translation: CASSFASTDTQYF.

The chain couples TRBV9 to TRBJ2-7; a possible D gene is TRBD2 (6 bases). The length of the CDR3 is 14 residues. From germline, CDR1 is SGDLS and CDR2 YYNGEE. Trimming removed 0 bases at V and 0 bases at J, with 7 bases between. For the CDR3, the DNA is TGTGCCAGCAGCGTAGACGGGAGCTCCTACGAGCAGTACTTC. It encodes CASSVDGSSYEQYF.

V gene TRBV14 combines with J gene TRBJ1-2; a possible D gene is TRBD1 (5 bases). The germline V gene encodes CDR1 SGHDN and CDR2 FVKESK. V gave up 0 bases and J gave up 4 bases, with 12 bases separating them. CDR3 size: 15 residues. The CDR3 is CASSQDPPGLYGYTF. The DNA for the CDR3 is TGTGCCAGCAGCCAAGATCCGCCGGGACTCTATGGCTACACCTTC.

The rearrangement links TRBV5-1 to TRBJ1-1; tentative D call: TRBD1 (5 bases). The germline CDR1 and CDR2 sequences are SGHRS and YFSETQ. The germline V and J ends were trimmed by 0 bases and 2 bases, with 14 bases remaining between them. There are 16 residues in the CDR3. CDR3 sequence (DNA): TGCGCCAGCAGCTTGGGGCAGGTCGGGGCAAACACTGAAGCTTTCTTT. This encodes CASSLGQVGANTEAFF.

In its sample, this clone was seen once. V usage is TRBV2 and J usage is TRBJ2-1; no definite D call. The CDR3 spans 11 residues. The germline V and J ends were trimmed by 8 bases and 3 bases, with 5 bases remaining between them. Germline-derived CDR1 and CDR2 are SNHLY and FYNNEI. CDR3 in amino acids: CASGVYNEQFF. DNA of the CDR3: TGTGCCAGCGGGGTCTACAATGAGCAGTTCTTC.

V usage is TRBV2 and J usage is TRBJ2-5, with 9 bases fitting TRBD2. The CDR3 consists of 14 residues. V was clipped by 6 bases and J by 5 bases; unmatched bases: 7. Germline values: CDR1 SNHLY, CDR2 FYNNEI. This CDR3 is CASRRSGGAETQYF. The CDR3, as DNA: TGTGCCAGCAGACGTAGCGGGGGCGCGGAGACCCAGTACTTC.

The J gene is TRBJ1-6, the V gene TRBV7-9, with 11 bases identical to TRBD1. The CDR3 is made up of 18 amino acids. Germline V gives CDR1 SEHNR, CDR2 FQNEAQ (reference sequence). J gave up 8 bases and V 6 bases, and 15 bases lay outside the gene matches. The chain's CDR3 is CASRPRGDRGSTYSPLHF. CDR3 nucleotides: TGTGCCAGCAGACCGAGAGGGGACAGGGGGTCTACTTATTCACCCCTCCACTTT.

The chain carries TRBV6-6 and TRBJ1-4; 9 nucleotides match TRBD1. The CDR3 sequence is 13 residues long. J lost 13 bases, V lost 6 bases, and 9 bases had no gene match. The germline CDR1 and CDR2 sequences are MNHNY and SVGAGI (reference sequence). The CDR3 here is CASRPGTGNGLFF. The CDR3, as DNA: TGTGCCAGCAGACCCGGGACAGGGAACGGACTGTTTTTT.

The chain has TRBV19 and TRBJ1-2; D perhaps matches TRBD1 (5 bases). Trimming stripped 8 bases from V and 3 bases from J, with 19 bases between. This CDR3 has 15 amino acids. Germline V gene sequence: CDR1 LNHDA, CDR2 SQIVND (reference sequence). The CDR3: CASGSQRWGDYGYTF. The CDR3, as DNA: TGTGCCAGTGGGTCTCAGAGATGGGGGGACTATGGCTACACCTTC.

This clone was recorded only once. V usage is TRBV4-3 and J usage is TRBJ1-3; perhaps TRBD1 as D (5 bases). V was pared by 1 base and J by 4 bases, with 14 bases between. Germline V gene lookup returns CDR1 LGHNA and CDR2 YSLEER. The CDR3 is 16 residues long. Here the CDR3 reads CASSQGVGGTGNTIYF. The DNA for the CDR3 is TGCGCCAGCAGCCAAGGTGTTGGAGGGACCGGAAACACCATATATTTT.

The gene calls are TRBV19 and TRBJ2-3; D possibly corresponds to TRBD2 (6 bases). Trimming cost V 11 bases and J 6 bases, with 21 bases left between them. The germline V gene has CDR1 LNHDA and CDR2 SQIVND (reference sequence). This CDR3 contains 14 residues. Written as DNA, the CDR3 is TGTGCCTGTTCGGAGGGGACGATGGCGGATACGCAGTATTTT. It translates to CACSEGTMADTQYF. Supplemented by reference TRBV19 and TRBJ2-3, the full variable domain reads DGGITQSPKYLFRKEGQNVTLSCEQNLNHDAMYWYRQDPGQGLRLIYYSQIVNDFQKGDIAEGYSVSREKKESFPLTVTSAQKNPTAFYLCACSEGTMADTQYFGPGTRLTVL.

The CDR3 loop reads CASGPPRTPTGELFF. In nucleotides, the CDR3 is TGTGCCAGCGGACCCCCCCGGACCCCGACCGGGGAGCTGTTTTTT. The rearrangement joins TRBV5-6 to TRBJ2-2; D not resolved. Germline V lookup: CDR1 SGHDT, CDR2 YYEEEE. V was pared by 7 bases and J by 5 bases, with 18 bases between. The CDR3 runs to 15 residues.

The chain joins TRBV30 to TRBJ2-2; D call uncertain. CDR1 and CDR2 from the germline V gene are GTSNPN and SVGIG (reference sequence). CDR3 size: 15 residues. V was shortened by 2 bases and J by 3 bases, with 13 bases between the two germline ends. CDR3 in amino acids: CAWSTVPPDTGELFF. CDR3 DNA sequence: TGTGCCTGGAGTACGGTTCCCCCGGACACCGGGGAGCTGTTTTTT.

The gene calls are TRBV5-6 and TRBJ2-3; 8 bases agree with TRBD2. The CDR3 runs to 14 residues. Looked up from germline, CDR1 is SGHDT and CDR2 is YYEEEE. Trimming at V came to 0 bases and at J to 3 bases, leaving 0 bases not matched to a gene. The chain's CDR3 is CASSLGGRTDTQYF. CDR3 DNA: TGTGCCAGCAGCTTGGGCGGGAGGACAGATACGCAGTATTTT. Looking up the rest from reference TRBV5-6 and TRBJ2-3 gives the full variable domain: DAGVTQSPTHLIKTRGQQVTLRCSPKSGHDTVSWYQQALGQGPQFIFQYYEEEERQRGNFPDRFSGHQFPNYSSELNVNALLLGDSALYLCASSLGGRTDTQYFGPGTRLTVL.

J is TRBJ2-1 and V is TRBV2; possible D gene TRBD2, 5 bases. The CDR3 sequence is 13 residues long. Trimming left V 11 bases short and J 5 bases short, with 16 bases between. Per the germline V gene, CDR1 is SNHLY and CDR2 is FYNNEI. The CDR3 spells CASALEVNNEQFF. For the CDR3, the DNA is TGTGCCTCAGCACTAGAGGTGAACAATGAGCAGTTCTTC.

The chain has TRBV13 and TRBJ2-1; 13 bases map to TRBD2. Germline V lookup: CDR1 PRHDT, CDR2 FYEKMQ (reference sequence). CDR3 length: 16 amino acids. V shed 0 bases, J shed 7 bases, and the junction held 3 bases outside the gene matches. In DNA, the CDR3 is TGTGCCAGCAGCTTAGGAGGACTAGCGGGAGCTAATGAGCAGTTCTTC. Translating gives CASSLGGLAGANEQFF. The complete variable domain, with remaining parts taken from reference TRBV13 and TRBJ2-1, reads AAGVIQSPRHLIKEKRETATLKCYPIPRHDTVYWYQQGPGQDPQFLISFYEKMQSDKGSIPDRFSAQQFSDYHSELNMSSLELGDSALYFCASSLGGLAGANEQFFGPGTRLTVL.

CDR3 sequence reads: CASSQEGTRGTEAFF. The CDR3 nucleotides are TGTGCCAGCAGCCAAGAGGGGACGAGAGGTACTGAAGCTTTCTTT. The chain recombines TRBV4-2 with TRBJ1-1; possible D gene TRBD1, 5 bases. There are 15 residues in the CDR3. Trimming cost V 0 bases and J 5 bases, with 13 bases left between them. CDR1 is LGHNA and CDR2 is YNFKEQ in the germline V gene.

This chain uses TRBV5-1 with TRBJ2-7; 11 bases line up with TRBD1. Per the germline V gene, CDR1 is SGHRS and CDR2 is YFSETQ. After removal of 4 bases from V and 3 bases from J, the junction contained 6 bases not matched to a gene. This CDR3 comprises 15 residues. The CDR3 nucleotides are TGCGCCAGCAGCGATCCGGGACAGGGGGACTACGAGCAGTACTTC. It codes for CASSDPGQGDYEQYF.

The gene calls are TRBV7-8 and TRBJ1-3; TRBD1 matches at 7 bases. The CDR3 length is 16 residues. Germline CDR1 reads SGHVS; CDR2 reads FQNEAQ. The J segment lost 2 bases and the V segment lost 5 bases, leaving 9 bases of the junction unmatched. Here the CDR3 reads CASSQRTGLTGNTIYF. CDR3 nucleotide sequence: TGTGCCAGCAGCCAGAGGACAGGATTAACTGGAAACACCATATATTTT.

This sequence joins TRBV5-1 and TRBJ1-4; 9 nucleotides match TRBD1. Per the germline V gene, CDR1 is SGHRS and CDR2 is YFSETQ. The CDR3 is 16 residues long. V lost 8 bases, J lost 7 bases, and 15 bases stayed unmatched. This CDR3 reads CASFDLSGTGPEKLFF. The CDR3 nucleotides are TGCGCCAGTTTTGACTTGTCCGGGACAGGGCCTGAAAAACTGTTTTTT. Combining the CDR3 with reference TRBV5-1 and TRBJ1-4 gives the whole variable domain KAGVTQTPRYLIKTRGQQVTLSCSPISGHRSVSWYQQTPGQGLQFLFEYFSETQRNKGNFPGRFSGRQFSNSRSEMNVSTLELGDSALYLCASFDLSGTGPEKLFFGSGTQLSVL.

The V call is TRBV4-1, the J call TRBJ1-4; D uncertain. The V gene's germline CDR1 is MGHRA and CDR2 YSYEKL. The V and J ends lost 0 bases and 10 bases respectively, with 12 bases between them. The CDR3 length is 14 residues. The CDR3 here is CASSQDGGVRKLFF. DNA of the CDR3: TGCGCCAGCAGCCAAGATGGCGGGGTAAGAAAACTGTTTTTT.

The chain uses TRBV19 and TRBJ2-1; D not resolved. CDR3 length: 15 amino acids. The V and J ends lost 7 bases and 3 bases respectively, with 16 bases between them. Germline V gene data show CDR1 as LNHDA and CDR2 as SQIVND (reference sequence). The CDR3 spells CASIVRANIYNEQFF. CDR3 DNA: TGTGCCAGTATTGTAAGGGCGAACATCTACAATGAGCAGTTCTTC.

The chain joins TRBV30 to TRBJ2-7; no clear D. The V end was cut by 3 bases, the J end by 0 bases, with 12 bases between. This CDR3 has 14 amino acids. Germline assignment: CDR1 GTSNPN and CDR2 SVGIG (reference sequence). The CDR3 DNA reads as TGTGCCTGGAGATTTTCGGAGAGCTCCTACGAGCAGTACTTC. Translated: CAWRFSESSYEQYF.

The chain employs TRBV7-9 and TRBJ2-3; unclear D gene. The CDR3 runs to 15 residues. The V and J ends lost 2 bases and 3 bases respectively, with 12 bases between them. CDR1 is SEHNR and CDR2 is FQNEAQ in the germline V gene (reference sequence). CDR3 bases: TGTGCCAGCAGCTTATCTTCTAGAGGTACAGATACGCAGTATTTT. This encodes CASSLSSRGTDTQYF.